These 3 T cell receptor beta chains came from one sample sequenced in a study of shared clonotypes between healthy human individuals. Sequencing was performed with immunoSEQ multiplex PCR; in TCRdb, only in-frame clones are kept and a portion is missing. Of some 2.3 million clones listed, 85% to 95% are singletons. Specimen: naive CD4+ T cells from PBMCs. Subset described: CD45RA+ positively selected. Receptors originate from a man younger than 35 in good health. Some clones in this sample may be carry-over from other donors' samples.

The CDR3 bases are TGTGCCAGCAGGAGGGGAGGGGAGGCGGAGGGTGAAAAACTGTTTTTT. Protein sequence: CASRRGGEAEGEKLFF. This chain joins TRBV7-3 and TRBJ1-4, with D tentatively TRBD1 (5 bases). The CDR3 is 16 amino acids. CDR1 and CDR2 (germline): SGHTA, FQGTGA. The ends were cut back, 6 bases at V and 7 bases at J, with 21 bases in the middle.

This chain uses TRBV29-1 with TRBJ2-1; no reliable D call. The V end lost 4 bases, the J end lost 9 bases, and 10 bases lay between the germline ends. The CDR3 totals 11 residues. Per the germline V gene, CDR1 is SQVTM and CDR2 is ANQGSEA. The CDR3: CSVGSRSEQFF. DNA of the CDR3: TGCAGCGTTGGTTCAAGAAGTGAGCAGTTCTTC.

This chain joins TRBV6-5 and TRBJ2-7; D tentatively reads TRBD1 or TRBD2 (5 bases each). CDR1 is MNHEY and CDR2 is SVGAGI in the germline V gene. CDR3 size: 14 residues. The germline V and J ends were trimmed by 7 bases and 5 bases, with 18 bases remaining between them. The CDR3 sequence: CASTRGLNPNEQYF. DNA for the CDR3: TGTGCCAGCACCCGGGGCCTAAACCCCAACGAGCAGTACTTC.